The T cell receptor beta chain under discussion was sequenced for a study of breast tumors, draining lymph nodes, adjacent tissues. General observations from the study: Most tumor T cells seemingly derive from lymph node, then expand in tumor. Tumors had less TCR diversity than lymph nodes, more than nontumor tissue. The lymph node origin of tumor T cells was framed as consistent with a hypothesis, not demonstrated. Luminal-like breast cancer showed significantly higher tumor–nontumor repertoire similarity than basal-like.

TCRdb itself ran the multiplex PCR reads through MiXCR, one entry per CDR3 protein. The sample shows over 250,000 distinct CDR3 sequences, around 31% of them seen only once. This CDR3 contains 18 residues. Per germline, CDR1 SGHDN and CDR2 FVKESK. J lost 3 bases, V lost 0 bases, and 13 bases had no gene match. For this clonotype: No antigen is known for it. A read error is possible here, since a much larger clone lies one base away.

Samples came from axillary lymph nodes draining the breast cancer. The genes are TRBV14 and TRBJ2-7; 8 bases agree with TRBD2. The receptor's source is a female donor with breast cancer. Some clones in this sample may be carry-over from other donors' samples. The specimen sequenced was axillary lymph node tissue. The chain's CDR3 is CASSQDGSRSGRVYEQYF. The CDR3 DNA follows: TGTGCCAGCAGCCAAGATGGGTCCAGGTCCGGGAGGGTCTACGAGCAGTACTTC. Filled out from reference TRBV14 and TRBJ2-7, the complete variable domain reads EAGVTQFPSHSVIEKGQTVTLRCDPISGHDNLYWYRRVMGKEIKFLLHFVKESKQDESGMPNNRFLAERTGGTYSTLKVQPAELEDSGVYFCASSQDGSRSGRVYEQYFGPGTRLTVT.